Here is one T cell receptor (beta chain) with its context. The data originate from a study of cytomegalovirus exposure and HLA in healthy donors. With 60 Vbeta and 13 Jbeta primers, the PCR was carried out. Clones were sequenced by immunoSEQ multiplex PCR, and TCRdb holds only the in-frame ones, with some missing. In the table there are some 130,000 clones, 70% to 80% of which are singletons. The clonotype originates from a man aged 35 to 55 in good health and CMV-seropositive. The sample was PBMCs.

CDR3 in DNA: TGTGCCATCACAGGGGGCTCCGGGGAGCTGTTTTTT. Protein: CAITGGSGELFF. The chain has TRBV10-3 and TRBJ2-2; 8 bases fit TRBD1. The CDR3 loop spans 12 amino acids. Germline values: CDR1 ENHRY, CDR2 SYGVKD. Losses at the gene ends were 7 bases for V and 6 bases for J; bases not matched to a gene: 1.